This T cell receptor (beta chain) came from a study of T cell responses to AZD1222 COVID-19 vaccine. Study-wide points: Increased Spike-specific TCR breadth and depth were observed after two AZD1222 doses.

Data came from immunoSEQ multiplex PCR; TCRdb stores just in-frame clones and leaves some out. The data hold some 110,000 clones, with roughly 84% observed a single time. As to this clone: Its antigen is unidentified.

The sample here was peripheral blood, taken on day 0 of AZD1222 vaccination. The clonotype was recovered from an adult in good health.

The CDR3 reads CASSWTGATANTGELFF. The DNA of the CDR3 is TGTGCCAGCTCCTGGACAGGGGCGACCGCGAACACCGGGGAGCTGTTTTTT. The chain joins TRBV18 to TRBJ2-2; 9 bases align to TRBD1. Germline lookup yields CDR1 KGHSH and CDR2 LQKENI. The V gene end was trimmed by 6 bases and the J gene end by 0 bases; junction bases not matched to a gene: 8. This CDR3 has 17 residues.